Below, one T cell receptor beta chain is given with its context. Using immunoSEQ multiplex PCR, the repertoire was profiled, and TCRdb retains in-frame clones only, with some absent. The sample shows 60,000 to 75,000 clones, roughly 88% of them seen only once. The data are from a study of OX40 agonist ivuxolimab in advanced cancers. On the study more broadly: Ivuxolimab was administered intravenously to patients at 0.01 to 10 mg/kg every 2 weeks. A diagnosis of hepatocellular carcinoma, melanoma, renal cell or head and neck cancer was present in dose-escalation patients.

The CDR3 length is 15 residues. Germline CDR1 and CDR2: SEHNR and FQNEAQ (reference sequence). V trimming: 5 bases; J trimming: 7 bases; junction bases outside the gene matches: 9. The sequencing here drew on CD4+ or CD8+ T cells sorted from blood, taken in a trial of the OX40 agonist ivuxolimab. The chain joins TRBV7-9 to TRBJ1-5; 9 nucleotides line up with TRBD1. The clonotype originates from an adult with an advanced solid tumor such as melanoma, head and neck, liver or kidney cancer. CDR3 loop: CASSPTGTGQQPQHF. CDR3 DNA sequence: TGTGCCAGCAGCCCAACCGGGACAGGGCAACAGCCCCAGCATTTT.